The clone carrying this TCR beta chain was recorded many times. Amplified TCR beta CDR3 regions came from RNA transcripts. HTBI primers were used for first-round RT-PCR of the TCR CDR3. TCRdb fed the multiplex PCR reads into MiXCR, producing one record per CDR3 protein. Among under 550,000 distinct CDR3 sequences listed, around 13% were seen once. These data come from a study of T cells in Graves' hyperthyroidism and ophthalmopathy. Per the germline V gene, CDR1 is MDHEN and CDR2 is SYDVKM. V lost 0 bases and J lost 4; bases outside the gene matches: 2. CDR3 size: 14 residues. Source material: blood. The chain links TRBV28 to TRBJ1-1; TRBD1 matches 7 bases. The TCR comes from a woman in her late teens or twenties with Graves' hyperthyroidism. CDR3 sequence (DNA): TGTGCCAGCAGTTTATGGACAGGGATCACTGAAGCTTTCTTT. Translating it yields CASSLWTGITEAFF.